Following are 2 T cell receptor beta chains from one sample sequenced in a study of blood T cell repertoires in COVID-19. Measured with immunoSEQ multiplex PCR; TCRdb has only the in-frame clones, and not every one. The sample consists of approximately 200,000 clones, just under 85% of them appearing once. The material sequenced was peripheral blood. These receptors all stem from a human donor with acute or convalescent COVID-19. The donor label of this sample is uncertain.

The CDR3 nucleotides read TGTGCCAGTAGTCCATCAGGGACTAGCGGGAGAAAACAGTTCTTC. This codes for CASSPSGTSGRKQFF. The chain is built from TRBV19 and TRBJ2-1, with 14 bases matching TRBD2. V was clipped by 5 bases and J by 13 bases; unmatched bases: 10. Germline assignment: CDR1 LNHDA and CDR2 SQIVND (reference sequence). The CDR3 spans 15 residues.

The chain recombines TRBV6-2 or TRBV6-3 with TRBJ1-5; no clear D gene. V was shortened by 2 bases and J by 7 bases, with 12 bases between the two germline ends. CDR1 is MNHEY and CDR2 is SVGEGT in the germline V gene. The CDR3 spans 14 residues. The CDR3 DNA reads as TGTGCCAGCAGTTACAGCGGGGTAGGGCAGCCCCAGCATTTT. Its protein is CASSYSGVGQPQHF.